This paragraph covers one TCR beta chain sequence. Its antigen is unidentified. The junction departs from the called germline gene at one end, perhaps through a read error. The sample comes from a study of OX40 agonist ivuxolimab in advanced cancers. Across the whole study: Participants, roughly 80% male, averaged around 60 years of age, ranging from 23 to 79. Partial responses were recorded for three patients, including one with hepatocellular carcinoma and two with cutaneous melanoma. Whole-study results and caveats: Clones of CD4+ and CD8+ blood T cells grew by week 6 at doses of 0.1 to 3.0 mg/kg.

The CDR3 is 13 amino acids. Germline V gene data show CDR1 as SSHAT and CDR2 as FNYEAQ (reference sequence). The table came from immunoSEQ multiplex PCR; TCRdb's copy has only in-frame clones and leaves some out. The data show approximately 77,000 clones, with roughly 91% seen just once and 1.5% to 2% held by the top ten. This sequence originates from an adult with an advanced solid tumor such as melanoma, head and neck, liver or kidney cancer. The chain combines TRBV7-7 with TRBJ2-1; a weak D match, TRBD1 (6 bases). The source was CD4+ or CD8+ T cells sorted from blood, collected in a trial of the OX40 agonist ivuxolimab. CDR3 coding DNA: TGTGCTAGCAGCTCGGACAGTTACAATGAGCAGTTCTTC. Translating it yields CASSSDSYNEQFF.